What follows are 28 T cell receptor beta chains derived from one specimen sequenced in a study of molecular identifiers for immune sequencing clone quantification. TCRdb independently ran MiXCR on the PCR reads; one entry per CDR3 protein. Among more than 450,000 distinct CDR3 sequences listed, 20% to 25% were seen once. The sample consisted of naive CD8+ T cells from blood, with Jurkat cell RNA spiked in. Subset defined: FACS-sorted CD8+CD4-CCR7+CD45RA+ naive T cells. These receptors all come from a human donor in good health. Some libraries in this study had Jurkat cell RNA spiked in.

The chain joins TRBV19 to TRBJ2-2; D may be TRBD1 (6 bases). V was clipped by 5 bases and J by 4 bases, with 11 bases between them. The CDR3 is made up of 14 amino acids. Germline V gene data show CDR1 as LNHDA and CDR2 as SQIVND (reference sequence). CDR3 amino acids: CASSLDSPTGELFF. CDR3 sequence (DNA): TGTGCCAGTAGTCTGGACAGCCCCACCGGGGAGCTGTTTTTT. Full variable domain (missing parts from reference TRBV19 and TRBJ2-2): DGGITQSPKYLFRKEGQNVTLSCEQNLNHDAMYWYRQDPGQGLRLIYYSQIVNDFQKGDIAEGYSVSREKKESFPLTVTSAQKNPTAFYLCASSLDSPTGELFFGEGSRLTVL.

In the case of this clonotype: A single base separates this from a much larger clone, so it may be a read error. The chain has TRBV9 and TRBJ2-6, with 7 nucleotides matching TRBD2. The CDR3 runs to 14 residues. The germline gives CDR1 SGDLS, CDR2 YYNGEE. Trimming took 7 bases from V and 3 from J; bases not matched to a gene: 4. This CDR3 reads CASVGGFGANVLTF. CDR3 in DNA: TGTGCCAGCGTGGGGGGGTTTGGGGCCAACGTCCTGACTTTC.

This clonotype was counted only a few times. The chain uses TRBV6-1 and TRBJ2-7; D gene unclear. The germline gives CDR1 MNHNS, CDR2 SASEGT. This CDR3 is built from 15 residues. Deletions cut 3 bases from V and 2 bases from J, with 14 bases between. CDR3 nucleotides: TGTGCCAGCAGTGATCTAGTGTTCCTAACCTACGAGCAGTACTTC. This translates into CASSDLVFLTYEQYF.

To note about this clonotype: Given a much more abundant clone one base away, this may be a read error. The conserved closing phenylalanine or tryptophan is absent in this CDR3, likely reflecting a read error. The chain employs TRBV6-2 or TRBV6-3 and TRBJ1-5; TRBD1 is a possible D gene (6 bases). Germline V gene sequence: CDR1 MNHEY, CDR2 SVGEGT. The CDR3 runs to 15 residues. Deletions cut 5 bases from V and 0 bases from J, with 11 bases between. CDR3 coding DNA: TGTGCCAGCAGTCAAGGACAGCTTAGCAATCAGCCCCAGCATTCT. This codes for CASSQGQLSNQPQHS.

With regard to this clonotype: Being one base from a much bigger clone, this may be a read error. The V and J genes are TRBV7-2 and TRBJ2-7; D not certain. CDR1 and CDR2 from the germline V gene are SGHTA and FQGNSA. Trimming pared 2 bases from V and 6 bases from J, leaving 8 bases between. This CDR3 is 12 amino acids long. The CDR3 nucleotides read TGTGCCAGCAGCTTAAGTACTTGCGAGCAGTACTTC. Translation gives CASSLSTCEQYF.

This clonotype was observed a few times. The CDR3 nucleotides are TGCAGTGCTAGAGATTTGGGACTAGCCCTTGACGACGAGCAGTACTTC. Protein sequence: CSARDLGLALDDEQYF. J is TRBJ2-7 and V is TRBV20-1; 9 bases agree with TRBD2. The trim removed 0 bases at V and 5 bases at J, leaving 11 bases unmatched. This CDR3 has 16 residues. Germline CDR1 reads DFQATT; CDR2 reads SNEGSKA (reference sequence).

This clonotype came up many times. This sequence joins TRBV13 and TRBJ2-7; 8 bases fit TRBD1. CDR3 size: 15 residues. Germline CDR1 is PRHDT and CDR2 is FYEKMQ (reference sequence). The V and J ends lost 5 bases and 0 bases, in that order; junction bases with no gene match: 6. CDR3 in amino acids: CASSQTGGTSYEQYF. The CDR3 DNA reads as TGTGCCAGCAGCCAAACAGGGGGTACCTCCTACGAGCAGTACTTC.

Points on this clonotype: A read error may produce the germline difference seen at one junction end. The V gene is TRBV12-3 or TRBV12-4, the J gene TRBJ2-3; the D gene is possibly TRBD2 (5 bases). This CDR3 is built from 15 residues. CDR3 residues: CASSLATSSTDTQCF. The CDR3 bases are TGTGCCAGCAGTTTAGCGACTTCTAGCACAGATACGCAGTGTTTT.

To note about this clonotype: A clone one base away is much larger, so this may be a read error. The chain has TRBV7-9 and TRBJ2-7; tentatively, D is TRBD2 (6 bases). Germline V gene sequence: CDR1 SEHNR, CDR2 FQNEAQ (reference sequence). The V end lost 5 bases, the J end lost 1 base, and 15 bases lay between the germline ends. This CDR3 contains 15 residues. The CDR3 nucleotides are TGTGCCAGCAGCAGGGGACTGTCGGAGTCCTACGAGCAGTACTTC. It codes for CASSRGLSESYEQYF.

In its sample, this clonotype was seen a few times. The J gene is TRBJ2-1, the V gene TRBV25-1; TRBD1 or TRBD2 may be the D gene (5 bases each). The CDR3 runs 17 residues. The V end lost 3 bases, the J end lost 2 bases, and 17 bases lay between the germline ends. Germline CDR1 reads MGHDK; CDR2 reads SYGVNS. The CDR3 coding sequence is TGTGCCAGCAGTGATGAGTTTGGGACCCAAGCCTACAATGAGCAGTTCTTC. It is translated as CASSDEFGTQAYNEQFF.

This clonotype was seen once. J is TRBJ2-1 and V is TRBV7-8; 8 nucleotides match TRBD2. Trimming took 6 bases from V and 4 from J; bases not matched to a gene: 8. This CDR3 spans 15 amino acids. Germline V gives CDR1 SGHVS, CDR2 FQNEAQ. The CDR3 DNA is TGTGCCAGCAGTCCGACGGGGGGGCGTTACAATGAGCAGTTCTTC. As protein: CASSPTGGRYNEQFF.

This clonotype was observed a few times. A read error may be the cause here, since a much bigger clone is one base away. The chain has TRBV5-5 and TRBJ1-1; D remains unclear. This CDR3 has 11 amino acids. Trimming pared 0 bases from V and 5 bases from J, leaving 2 bases between. Germline CDR1 SGHKS, CDR2 YYEKEE (reference sequence). CDR3 protein: CASSLETEAFF. The CDR3 DNA follows: TGTGCCAGCAGCTTGGAGACTGAAGCTTTCTTT. The full variable domain, in which reference TRBV5-5 and TRBJ1-1 provide the parts outside the CDR3, is DAGVTQSPTHLIKTRGQQVTLRCSPISGHKSVSWYQQVLGQGPQFIFQYYEKEERGRGNFPDRFSARQFPNYSSELNVNALLLGDSALYLCASSLETEAFFGQGTRLTVV.

The chain uses TRBV6-6 and TRBJ2-7; 9 bases agree with TRBD1. The CDR3 extends over 14 amino acids. Trimming removed 7 bases from V and 2 bases from J; junction bases left unmatched: 6. Germline V gene data show CDR1 as MNHNY and CDR2 as SVGAGI (reference sequence). CDR3 residues: CASKTGTGPYEQYF. The DNA for the CDR3 is TGTGCCAGCAAAACCGGGACAGGGCCCTACGAGCAGTACTTC.

This clonotype has a handful of counts. The rearrangement links TRBV4-2 to TRBJ2-7; possible D gene TRBD2, 6 bases. CDR3 length equals 16 residues. The germline V gene encodes CDR1 LGHNA and CDR2 YNFKEQ. The V end was cut by 0 bases, the J end by 6 bases, with 18 bases between. This CDR3 reads CASSQDSGGYGGEQYF. The CDR3 DNA is TGTGCCAGCAGCCAAGATTCCGGGGGTTATGGGGGCGAGCAGTACTTC.

The chain carries TRBV30 and TRBJ1-1; D is unclear. This CDR3 comprises 18 residues. Germline values: CDR1 GTSNPN, CDR2 SVGIG (reference sequence). V was cut by 0 bases and J by 0 bases, with 20 bases left in between. CDR3 residues: CAWSVLSLHESMNTEAFF. The DNA of the CDR3 is TGTGCCTGGAGTGTACTGAGCCTGCATGAGTCCATGAACACTGAAGCTTTCTTT.

The chain carries TRBV27 and TRBJ1-2; 11 nucleotides align to TRBD1. The CDR3 contains 16 residues. The V gene end was trimmed by 4 bases and the J gene end by 3 bases; junction bases not matched to a gene: 7. Germline V gene data show CDR1 as MNHEY and CDR2 as SMNVEV (reference sequence). DNA of the CDR3: TGTGCCAGCAGTTCGGGCGGGACAGGGGGTTACTATGGCTACACCTTC. Encoded protein: CASSSGGTGGYYGYTF.

Concerning this clonotype itself: This may come from a read error, since a much larger clone is one base off. The chain has TRBV9 and TRBJ2-7, with D perhaps TRBD2 (6 bases). Trimming stripped 4 bases from V and 6 bases from J, with 14 bases between. The length of the CDR3 is 13 residues. From germline, CDR1 is SGDLS and CDR2 YYNGEE. CDR3: CASSRGTECEQYF. CDR3 nucleotide sequence: TGTGCCAGCAGCCGCGGGACGGAGTGCGAGCAGTACTTC.

On this clonotype itself: A much larger clone lies a single base off, so this may be a read error. The V and J genes are TRBV11-2 and TRBJ2-3, with unresolved D. Germline CDR1 SGHAT, CDR2 FQNNGV. This CDR3 has 14 residues. The V and J ends lost 8 bases and 3 bases respectively, with 15 bases between them. The CDR3 loop is CASSPETATDTQYF. DNA of the CDR3: TGTGCCAGCTCGCCCGAGACGGCGACAGATACGCAGTATTTT. Full variable domain (remainder filled in from reference TRBV11-2 and TRBJ2-3): EAGVAQSPRYKIIEKRQSVAFWCNPISGHATLYWYQQILGQGPKLLIQFQNNGVVDDSQLPKDRFSAERLKGVDSTLKIQPAKLEDSAVYLCASSPETATDTQYFGPGTRLTVL.

The rearrangement uses TRBV20-1 and TRBJ1-5; the match to TRBD1 covers 9 bases. Germline V lookup: CDR1 DFQATT, CDR2 SNEGSKA (reference sequence). The CDR3 has 16 amino acids. Unmatched junction bases numbered 6, after V lost 0 bases and J lost 3 bases. The CDR3 DNA sequence: TGCAGTGCTAGAGATCATGACAGGGGGTACAATCAGCCCCAGCATTTT. It is translated as CSARDHDRGYNQPQHF.

This clonotype was picked up a small number of times. The chain employs TRBV19 and TRBJ2-2; D may be TRBD1 (6 bases). This CDR3 is 16 amino acids long. The germline gives CDR1 LNHDA, CDR2 SQIVND (reference sequence). V lost 7 bases and J lost 1, with 16 bases in between. The CDR3 DNA reads as TGTGCCAGTACCCAACGGGACACGGTGAACACCGGGGAGCTGTTTTTT. Amino acids: CASTQRDTVNTGELFF.

The chain combines TRBV12-5 with TRBJ2-3, with 9 bases aligning to TRBD2. CDR1 and CDR2 from the germline V gene are LGHNT and FRNRAP. V lost 0 bases, J lost 2 bases, and 9 bases stayed unmatched. The CDR3 is made up of 18 amino acids. DNA of the CDR3: TGTGCTAGTGGTTTGGTAGCGGGGGGCTATATCGTCACAGATACGCAGTATTTT. It translates to CASGLVAGGYIVTDTQYF.

This clonotype showed up many times. The chain has TRBV28 and TRBJ2-7; 7 nucleotides match TRBD2. V lost 5 bases to trimming and J lost 2 bases; unmatched junction nucleotides: 12. The CDR3 covers 16 residues. Germline CDR1 MDHEN, CDR2 SYDVKM. CDR3 region: CASSPRGGSLTYEQYF. The CDR3 nucleotides read TGTGCCAGCAGTCCTCGGGGAGGGTCATTGACCTACGAGCAGTACTTC.

The gene calls are TRBV30 and TRBJ2-7; D gene uncertain. This CDR3 contains 13 residues. Germline CDR1 GTSNPN, CDR2 SVGIG (reference sequence). V shed 4 bases and J shed 2 bases, with 12 bases lying between them. CDR3 loop: CAWNRNNPYEQYF. CDR3 in DNA: TGTGCCTGGAACAGAAATAATCCCTACGAGCAGTACTTC.

Of note for this clonotype: An end of the junction does not agree with germline; a read error may underlie this. CDR3 region: CASSPRGGTNAGELFF. Here the CDR3 DNA reads TGTGCCAGCAGCCCTCGGGGCGGTACGAACGCCGGGGAGCTGTTTTTT. The chain uses TRBV7-3 and TRBJ2-2, with D possibly called TRBD1 or TRBD2 (5 bases each). CDR3 length: 16 amino acids. Germline loops: CDR1 SGHTA, CDR2 FQGTGA.

On this clonotype: Possible read error: a much larger clone is one base away. The V and J genes are TRBV2 and TRBJ2-6; 9 bases are shared with TRBD1. Losses at the gene ends were 10 bases for V and 0 bases for J; bases not matched to a gene: 25. Germline loops: CDR1 SNHLY, CDR2 FYNNEI. The CDR3 has 22 residues. DNA of the CDR3: TGTGCCATCAACAGGAGGGGACACAGGGGGCTCCCCTCCTACTCTGGGGCCAACGTCCTGACTTTC. Encoded protein: CAINRRGHRGLPSYSGANVLTF.

The table lists this clonotype with many counts. The CDR3 sequence is CASSQNRGPTGELFF. The CDR3 DNA is TGTGCCAGCAGTCAGAACAGGGGCCCCACCGGGGAGCTGTTTTTT. The V gene is TRBV6-1, the J gene TRBJ2-2; TRBD1 aligns across 7 bases. With 5 bases clipped from V and 4 bases from J, the junction kept 7 bases outside the gene matches. This CDR3 spans 15 amino acids. Germline V gives CDR1 MNHNS, CDR2 SASEGT.

This sequence joins TRBV6-2 or TRBV6-3 and TRBJ2-2, with 9 bases identical to TRBD1. CDR1 MNHEY and CDR2 SVGEGT come from the germline V gene. The J segment lost 0 bases and the V segment lost 6 bases, leaving 14 bases of the junction unmatched. The CDR3 extends over 19 amino acids. This CDR3 reads CASSPGTGLISPNTGELFF. CDR3 bases: TGTGCCAGCAGCCCCGGGACAGGGCTTATTAGTCCGAACACCGGGGAGCTGTTTTTT.

This clonotype has a handful of counts. V and J are TRBV9 and TRBJ2-3; TRBD2 aligns across 7 bases. V lost 0 bases and J lost 3; bases outside the gene matches: 7. The germline V gene has CDR1 SGDLS and CDR2 YYNGEE. The CDR3 spans 16 residues. The CDR3 DNA follows: TGTGCCAGCAGCGTAGAAGGCGGGAGCAGGACAGATACGCAGTATTTT. It encodes CASSVEGGSRTDTQYF.